The 22 T cell receptor beta chains reported below all come from one sample, sequenced in a study of blood T cell repertoires in COVID-19. Assay: immunoSEQ multiplex PCR; the TCRdb copy retains only in-frame clones and omits some. The table shows around 250,000 clones, with under 90% occurring only once. The source material was peripheral blood. The receptors come from a woman between 18 and 29 years old with acute or convalescent COVID-19.

V and J are TRBV5-4 and TRBJ2-1; weak D call: TRBD2 (5 bases). Trimming removed 0 bases from V and 6 bases from J, with 16 bases in between. The germline V gene has CDR1 SGHNT and CDR2 YYREEE (reference sequence). The CDR3 has 16 amino acids. CDR3 bases: TGTGCCAGCAGCTTGGAGTTTGGGGAGCTGGGCAATGAGCAGTTCTTC. Translation gives CASSLEFGELGNEQFF.

V gene TRBV19 combines with J gene TRBJ1-4, with 11 bases fitting TRBD1. V lost 4 bases, J lost 6 bases, and 7 bases stayed unmatched. The germline gives CDR1 LNHDA, CDR2 SQIVND (reference sequence). The CDR3 contains 16 residues. In DNA form, the CDR3 reads TGTGCCAGTAGTAAATCTGGGACAGGGGGTTATGAAAAACTGTTTTTT. This encodes CASSKSGTGGYEKLFF.

The chain carries TRBV4-3 and TRBJ2-7; 9 nucleotides align to TRBD1. The CDR3 spans 16 residues. Germline values: CDR1 LGHNA, CDR2 YSLEER. The junction had 4 bases not matched to a gene; V was cut back by 0 bases and J by 1 base. The chain's CDR3 is CASSQDSTGGSYEQYF. The CDR3 nucleotides are TGCGCCAGCAGCCAAGATTCGACAGGGGGTTCCTACGAGCAGTACTTC.

The gene calls are TRBV6-7 and TRBJ1-5; the match to TRBD1 covers 11 bases. TRBV6-7 is identified as an open reading frame with a role that is uncertain. The CDR3 consists of 18 residues. After removal of 6 bases from V and 4 bases from J, the junction contained 14 bases not matched to a gene. CDR3: CASSLGTGGMTANQPQHF. CDR3 DNA: TGTGCCAGCAGCCTTGGGACAGGGGGTATGACGGCAAATCAGCCCCAGCATTTT.

The chain employs TRBV5-1 and TRBJ2-1; a weak D match, TRBD1 (6 bases). The germline V gene encodes CDR1 SGHRS and CDR2 YFSETQ. CDR3 length equals 18 residues. The V end lost 4 bases, the J end lost 6 bases, and 26 bases lay between the germline ends. The CDR3 reads CASSLTPGQPHGGNEQFF. CDR3 DNA sequence: TGCGCCAGCAGCCTAACACCCGGACAGCCCCATGGGGGCAATGAGCAGTTCTTC.

With respect to this clone: Distinct nucleotide sequences in the sample also encode this CDR3. This chain links TRBV27 with TRBJ1-1, with no clear D. Germline V gene data show CDR1 as MNHEY and CDR2 as SMNVEV (reference sequence). V gave up 4 bases and J gave up 3 bases, with 3 bases separating them. This CDR3 contains 11 residues. In DNA form, the CDR3 reads TGTGCCAGCAGTTCGGACACTGAAGCTTTCTTT. Protein product: CASSSDTEAFF.

The CDR3 nucleotides are TGTGCCAGCAGTGAATTCGGGGGGCCGAACACTGAAGCTTTCTTT. Amino acids: CASSEFGGPNTEAFF. This rearrangement joins TRBV25-1 to TRBJ1-1, with D tentatively TRBD1 (6 bases). Trimming took 1 base from V and 1 from J, leaving 10 bases between them. The CDR3 length is 15 residues. Per germline, CDR1 MGHDK and CDR2 SYGVNS.

The genes are TRBV6-2 or TRBV6-3 and TRBJ2-3; 13 bases line up with TRBD2. The J segment lost 5 bases and the V segment lost 6 bases, leaving 5 bases of the junction unmatched. There are 15 residues in the CDR3. CDR1 is MNHEY, CDR2 SVGEGT, per germline. The CDR3 bases are TGTGCCAGCAGCCGGGGACTAGCGGGAAGAGATACGCAGTATTTT. Its protein is CASSRGLAGRDTQYF.

The CDR3 is CASGLVRAGVTQSEQYF. CDR3 nucleotide sequence: TGTGCTAGTGGTTTGGTACGGGCGGGAGTGACTCAGAGCGAGCAGTACTTC. The gene calls are TRBV12-5 and TRBJ2-7; TRBD2 matches 7 bases. Trimming removed 0 bases from V and 6 bases from J; junction bases left unmatched: 14. CDR1 and CDR2 from the germline V gene are LGHNT and FRNRAP. This CDR3 has 17 residues.

The chain links TRBV12-3 or TRBV12-4 to TRBJ2-5; D unresolved. Trimming shortened V by 7 bases and J by 7 bases, and 10 bases separated the two germline ends. The CDR3 extends over 11 amino acids. In DNA form, the CDR3 reads TGTGCCAGCACCCTTTCGGGGACCCAGTACTTC. This codes for CASTLSGTQYF.

The V call is TRBV14, the J call TRBJ2-5, with a possible D match to TRBD2 (7 bases). The V gene lost 1 base and the J gene lost 0 bases, with 21 bases spanning the gap. Germline-derived CDR1 and CDR2 are SGHDN and FVKESK. The CDR3 covers 19 residues. CDR3: CASSQVVTWGGPYQETQYF. In nucleotides, the CDR3 is TGTGCCAGCAGCCAAGTAGTGACCTGGGGGGGGCCGTACCAAGAGACCCAGTACTTC.

A note on this clone: Other DNA sequences in this specimen translate into the identical CDR3. The rearrangement joins TRBV6-5 to TRBJ1-1; unclear D gene. V gave up 0 bases and J gave up 3 bases, with 8 bases separating them. The CDR3 spans 14 residues. Germline V lookup: CDR1 MNHEY, CDR2 SVGAGI. CDR3 sequence: CASSYSGGDTEAFF. CDR3 nucleotide sequence: TGTGCCAGCAGTTACTCCGGCGGCGACACTGAAGCTTTCTTT.

This chain connects TRBV4-3 to TRBJ2-7; 8 bases map to TRBD1. The CDR3 has 15 residues. V was pared by 1 base and J by 3 bases, with 5 bases of the junction left unmatched. Germline V gene lookup returns CDR1 LGHNA and CDR2 YSLEER. The CDR3 sequence is CASSQVRQGIYEQYF. CDR3 nucleotide sequence: TGCGCCAGCAGCCAAGTGAGACAGGGGATCTACGAGCAGTACTTC.

This clone turned up a few times. The rearrangement uses TRBV30 and TRBJ2-1; TRBD2 aligns across 7 bases. The V segment lost 4 bases and the J segment 8 bases; nucleotides outside the gene matches: 11. This CDR3 is built from 14 residues. Germline assignment: CDR1 GTSNPN and CDR2 SVGIG (reference sequence). The DNA of the CDR3 is TGTGCCTGGAAGGGGACTAACACCCTACATGAGCAGTTCTTC. Translated, it gives CAWKGTNTLHEQFF.

The CDR3 DNA sequence: TGTGCCAGCACCATAGGGGCTAGCGGTACCTACGAGCAGTACTTC. This translates into CASTIGASGTYEQYF. The chain is built from TRBV13 and TRBJ2-7; 7 bases match TRBD2. The V gene's germline CDR1 is PRHDT and CDR2 FYEKMQ (reference sequence). The CDR3 contains 15 residues. The V and J ends lost 7 bases and 2 bases, in that order; junction bases with no gene match: 11.

Concerning this clone: A junction boundary mismatches the germline segment, possibly from a read error. CDR3 loop: CASSSASGRAGEQFF. The DNA for the CDR3 is TGTGCTAGCAGCTCAGCTAGCGGGAGGGCGGGTGAGCAGTTCTTC. V is TRBV7-7 and J is TRBJ2-1; 12 bases map to TRBD2. Germline CDR1 is SSHAT and CDR2 is FNYEAQ (reference sequence). This CDR3 spans 15 amino acids.

J is TRBJ1-6 and V is TRBV5-1; unclear D gene. V gave up 0 bases and J gave up 7 bases, with 11 bases separating them. The germline V gene has CDR1 SGHRS and CDR2 YFSETQ. This CDR3 region has 15 residues. CDR3: CASSLVGDRNSPLHF. The DNA for the CDR3 is TGCGCCAGCAGCTTGGTCGGGGATCGGAATTCACCCCTCCACTTT.

Regarding this clone: In the same sample, other DNA sequences code for this CDR3. The chain carries TRBV9 and TRBJ2-1; D might be TRBD2 (6 bases). Trimming stripped 0 bases from V and 3 bases from J, with 13 bases between. Germline loops: CDR1 SGDLS, CDR2 YYNGEE. CDR3 length: 16 amino acids. The DNA for the CDR3 is TGTGCCAGCAGCGTAGTAGGATCCGGGAGCTACAATGAGCAGTTCTTC. Amino acids: CASSVVGSGSYNEQFF.

V and J are TRBV11-3 and TRBJ2-2, with 11 bases fitting TRBD1. The CDR3 totals 17 residues. The V gene end was trimmed by 5 bases and the J gene end by 4 bases; junction bases not matched to a gene: 9. Germline V lookup: CDR1 SGHNT, CDR2 YENEEA. The CDR3 loop is CASSPGTGGLGTGELFF. The CDR3 nucleotides are TGTGCCAGCAGCCCCGGGACAGGGGGTCTTGGCACCGGGGAGCTGTTTTTT.

The chain employs TRBV7-2 and TRBJ1-1; no definite D call. Per germline, CDR1 SGHTA and CDR2 FQGNSA. The CDR3 spans 12 residues. Trimming cost V 5 bases and J 1 base, with 5 bases left between them. The CDR3 region has the DNA TGTGCCAGCAGCACGAGGAACACTGAAGCTTTCTTT. Its translation is CASSTRNTEAFF.

The chain has TRBV28 and TRBJ2-7; TRBD1 is a possible D gene (6 bases). CDR3 length equals 16 residues. The germline V gene encodes CDR1 MDHEN and CDR2 SYDVKM. The V end was cut by 8 bases, the J end by 1 base, with 21 bases between. Here the CDR3 reads CASGPPRAGVSYEQYF. The CDR3 region has the DNA TGTGCCAGCGGGCCCCCTCGTGCAGGGGTATCCTACGAGCAGTACTTC. The full variable domain, in which reference TRBV28 and TRBJ2-7 provide the parts outside the CDR3, is DVKVTQSSRYLVKRTGEKVFLECVQDMDHENMFWYRQDPGLGLRLIYFSYDVKMKEKGDIPEGYSVSREKKERFSLILESASTNQTSMYLCASGPPRAGVSYEQYFGPGTRLTVT.

This clone was counted a few times. The chain is built from TRBV4-2 and TRBJ2-7, with TRBD1 identical over 8 bases. V gave up 0 bases and J gave up 3 bases; unmatched junction bases: 4. This CDR3 has 15 residues. Per the germline V gene, CDR1 is LGHNA and CDR2 is YNFKEQ. The CDR3 sequence is CASSQDYRGNYEQYF. The CDR3 region has the DNA TGTGCCAGCAGCCAAGATTACAGGGGGAACTACGAGCAGTACTTC.